A selection of T cell receptor beta chains follows, all from one sample in a study of T cells in Graves' hyperthyroidism and ophthalmopathy. MiXCR, run by TCRdb on the multiplex PCR reads, gives a single entry per CDR3 protein. The sample shows a few hundred thousand distinct CDR3 sequences, 17% of them seen only once. The material sequenced was blood. The receptors were sampled from a woman between 18 and 30 years old with Graves' ophthalmopathy. The CDR3 runs from the conserved cysteine through the conserved F or W.

v_call: TRBV12-3/TRBV12-4
j_call: TRBJ2-7
cdr3_aa: CASSTRTDLSYEQYF

v_call: TRBV20-1
j_call: TRBJ1-5
cdr3_aa: CSARVYDRGNQPQHF

v_call: TRBV28
j_call: TRBJ1-4
cdr3_aa: CASRRTGPNEKLFF

v_call: TRBV6-1
j_call: TRBJ1-5
cdr3_aa: CASSGTGGGNQPQHF

v_call: TRBV27
j_call: TRBJ1-6
cdr3_aa: CASSGGTAGSPLHF

v_call: TRBV6-2/TRBV6-3
j_call: TRBJ1-1
cdr3_aa: CASSLWAGTNTEAFF

v_call: TRBV6-1
j_call: TRBJ2-7
cdr3_aa: CAITSGTGVDEQYF

v_call: TRBV27
j_call: TRBJ2-7
cdr3_aa: CASKQGLSYEQYF

v_call: TRBV9
j_call: TRBJ2-6
cdr3_aa: CASSPHRGSGANVLTF

v_call: TRBV29-1
j_call: TRBJ2-5
cdr3_aa: CSVGPPPSGQETQYF

v_call: TRBV29-1
j_call: TRBJ1-3
cdr3_aa: CSVAGGGGNTIYF

v_call: TRBV30
j_call: TRBJ2-7
cdr3_aa: CAWSGRLAAYEQYF

v_call: TRBV7-2
j_call: TRBJ2-1
cdr3_aa: CASSLAVVPLNEQFF

v_call: TRBV20-1
j_call: TRBJ1-2
cdr3_aa: CSARGQEGYGYTF

v_call: TRBV15
j_call: TRBJ2-3
cdr3_aa: CATSSSRGGFWDTQYF

v_call: TRBV12-3/TRBV12-4
j_call: TRBJ1-5
cdr3_aa: CASGTGEQPQHF

v_call: TRBV3-1
j_call: TRBJ2-5
cdr3_aa: CASSQDGEGEETQYF

v_call: TRBV5-1
j_call: TRBJ1-2
cdr3_aa: CASSRGRDYGYTF

v_call: TRBV19
j_call: TRBJ1-1
cdr3_aa: CASRLAGGNTEAFF

v_call: TRBV15
j_call: TRBJ1-5
cdr3_aa: CATTTGGYSNQPQHF

v_call: TRBV2
j_call: TRBJ2-5
cdr3_aa: CASSYDRAEETQYF

v_call: TRBV4-1
j_call: TRBJ2-1
cdr3_aa: CASSQGPGQGVNEQFF

v_call: TRBV11-2
j_call: TRBJ2-1
cdr3_aa: CASSLQGARVNEQFF

v_call: TRBV7-9
j_call: TRBJ1-1
cdr3_aa: CASNSNRGSNTEAFF

v_call: TRBV20-1
j_call: TRBJ1-1
cdr3_aa: CSASLWTGRTEAFF

v_call: TRBV30
j_call: TRBJ2-5
cdr3_aa: CAWRSGGWETQYF

v_call: TRBV28
j_call: TRBJ1-5
cdr3_aa: CASSDAGWGQPQHF

v_call: TRBV2
j_call: TRBJ1-2
cdr3_aa: CASSENGDGYGYTF

v_call: TRBV20-1
j_call: TRBJ2-1
cdr3_aa: CSVFTGTAYNEQFF

v_call: TRBV5-6
j_call: TRBJ2-3
cdr3_aa: CASSELGTSGPHEADTQYF

v_call: TRBV19
j_call: TRBJ1-1
cdr3_aa: CASSITGQLNTEAFF

v_call: TRBV5-1
j_call: TRBJ1-1
cdr3_aa: CASSWGQGRNTEAFF

v_call: TRBV3-1
j_call: TRBJ2-1
cdr3_aa: CASSQIPGVYEQFF

v_call: TRBV9
j_call: TRBJ2-1
cdr3_aa: CASSARDREYNEQFF

v_call: TRBV7-2
j_call: TRBJ1-1
cdr3_aa: CASSRWTGNTEAFF

v_call: TRBV7-9
j_call: TRBJ2-3
cdr3_aa: CASSIGLAGVADTQYF

v_call: TRBV14
j_call: TRBJ1-6
cdr3_aa: CASSQDGRGNSPLHF

v_call: TRBV30
j_call: TRBJ1-4
cdr3_aa: CAWSVKTGAHEKLFF

v_call: TRBV28
j_call: TRBJ2-3
cdr3_aa: CASSLYREADTQYF

v_call: TRBV7-6
j_call: TRBJ2-3
cdr3_aa: CASSLAASGGASTDTQYF